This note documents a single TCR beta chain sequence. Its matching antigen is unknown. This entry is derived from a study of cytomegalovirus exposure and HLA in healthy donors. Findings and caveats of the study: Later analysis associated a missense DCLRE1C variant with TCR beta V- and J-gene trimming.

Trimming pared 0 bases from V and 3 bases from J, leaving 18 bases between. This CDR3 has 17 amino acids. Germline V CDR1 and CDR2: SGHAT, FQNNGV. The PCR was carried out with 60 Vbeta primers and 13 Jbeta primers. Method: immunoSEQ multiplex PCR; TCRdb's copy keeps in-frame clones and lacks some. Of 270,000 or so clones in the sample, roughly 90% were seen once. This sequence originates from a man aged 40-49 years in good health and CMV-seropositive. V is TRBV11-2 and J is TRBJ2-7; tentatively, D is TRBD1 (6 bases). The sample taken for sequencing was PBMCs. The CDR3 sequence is CASSLDFSSGHLYEQYF. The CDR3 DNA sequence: TGTGCCAGCAGCTTAGATTTCTCGTCGGGACACCTCTACGAGCAGTACTTC.